This entry lists 17 T cell receptor beta chains sequenced from one sample in a study of blood T cell repertoires in COVID-19. Generated by immunoSEQ multiplex PCR, the TCRdb table keeps only in-frame clones and is missing some. The sample holds 200,000 to 300,000 clones, 88% seen once. The specimen was peripheral blood. The receptors derive from a woman aged 25 to 39 with acute or convalescent COVID-19.

The chain joins TRBV4-2 to TRBJ2-2, with 7 nucleotides matching TRBD2. V lost 1 base to trimming and J lost 7 bases; unmatched junction nucleotides: 9. The V gene's germline CDR1 is LGHNA and CDR2 YNFKEQ. This CDR3 is built from 16 residues. CDR3 nucleotides: TGTGCCAGCAGCCAAGCCGCGGGCGGGAGTATCGGGGAGCTGTTTTTT. Residues: CASSQAAGGSIGELFF.

The gene calls are TRBV2 and TRBJ2-2; 7 bases align to TRBD2. With V trimmed by 5 bases and J by 4 bases, 7 bases remained unmatched. The CDR3 covers 15 residues. Germline V gene lookup returns CDR1 SNHLY and CDR2 FYNNEI. CDR3 sequence (DNA): TGTGCCAGCAGTTTAGCGGGCTTAAGCACCGGGGAGCTGTTTTTT. It specifies CASSLAGLSTGELFF. Variable domain in full (rest from reference TRBV2 and TRBJ2-2): EPEVTQTPSHQVTQMGQEVILRCVPISNHLYFYWYRQILGQKVEFLVSFYNNEISEKSEIFDDQFSVERPDGSNFTLKIRSTKLEDSAMYFCASSLAGLSTGELFFGEGSRLTVL.

With respect to this clone: One end of the junction fails to match germline, which may point to a read error. The chain employs TRBV5-1 and TRBJ2-5; 7 nucleotides match TRBD1. CDR1 is SGHRS and CDR2 is YFSETQ in the germline V gene. There are 13 residues in the CDR3. CDR3 bases: TGCGCCAGCAGCTTGCGGGACAGCCAAGGATATAACTTC. This translates into CASSLRDSQGYNF.

The rearrangement joins TRBV6-4 to TRBJ2-3; D is uncertain. The V end lost 0 bases, the J end lost 0 bases, and 10 bases lay between the germline ends. Germline CDR1 and CDR2: MRHNA and SNTAGT. This CDR3 region has 16 residues. In nucleotides, the CDR3 is TGTGCCAGCAGTGACTCGAAAGCGATTAGCACAGATACGCAGTATTTT. Translation gives CASSDSKAISTDTQYF.

The V and J genes are TRBV6-1 and TRBJ1-5; D unresolved. The germline V gene has CDR1 MNHNS and CDR2 SASEGT. Deletions cut 3 bases from V and 1 base from J, with 7 bases between. This CDR3 has 14 amino acids. CDR3 sequence reads: CASSEGLSNQPQHF. The CDR3 coding sequence is TGTGCCAGCAGTGAGGGCCTGAGCAATCAGCCCCAGCATTTT.

This rearrangement joins TRBV30 to TRBJ2-1; 9 bases fit TRBD2. The CDR3 is 17 amino acids. Per the germline V gene, CDR1 is GTSNPN and CDR2 is SVGIG (reference sequence). The ends lost 0 bases at V and 4 bases at J; junction bases unmatched: 10. The CDR3 sequence: CAWSVRIGGRDYNEQFF. As DNA, the CDR3 is TGTGCCTGGAGTGTAAGGATCGGCGGGAGGGATTACAATGAGCAGTTCTTC.

V usage is TRBV10-3 and J usage is TRBJ1-2; 7 bases are a match to TRBD1. The CDR3 has 13 residues. The junction had 10 bases not matched to a gene; V was cut back by 7 bases and J by 8 bases. CDR1 is ENHRY and CDR2 is SYGVKD in the germline V gene. The CDR3 sequence is CAITNGQGEGYTF. The CDR3 DNA sequence: TGTGCCATCACTAATGGGCAGGGGGAGGGCTACACCTTC.

This chain uses TRBV27 with TRBJ2-1, with D perhaps TRBD2 (5 bases). Between the trimmed V and J ends, which lost 8 bases and 4 bases, there was a span of 12 bases. From germline, CDR1 is MNHEY and CDR2 SMNVEV (reference sequence). The CDR3 sequence is 13 residues long. The CDR3 DNA reads as TGTGCCAGCCGGGGTCCGGGTTACAATGAGCAGTTCTTC. It codes for CASRGPGYNEQFF.

The rearrangement links TRBV6-2 or TRBV6-3 to TRBJ1-5; D is ambiguous. The germline CDR1 and CDR2 sequences are MNHEY and SVGEGT. V was clipped by 2 bases and J by 3 bases, with 8 bases between them. This CDR3 region has 14 residues. The CDR3 DNA follows: TGTGCCAGCAGTTACGGCGGGGACAATCAGCCCCAGCATTTT. Amino acids: CASSYGGDNQPQHF.

The V gene is TRBV24-1, the J gene TRBJ1-6; D unresolved. CDR1 and CDR2 (germline): KGHDR, SFDVKD. Deletions cut 12 bases from V and 0 bases from J, with 14 bases between. The CDR3 has 15 residues. The chain's CDR3 is CAAFLTYSYNSPLHF. CDR3 DNA sequence: TGTGCCGCCTTCCTCACCTACTCCTATAATTCACCCCTCCACTTT.

This rearrangement joins TRBV5-6 to TRBJ1-3, with TRBD1 identical over 10 bases. The CDR3 loop spans 16 amino acids. Germline CDR1 and CDR2: SGHDT and YYEEEE. V was clipped by 0 bases and J by 2 bases; unmatched bases: 2. CDR3 sequence reads: CASSLVDRGTGNTIYF. The DNA of the CDR3 is TGTGCCAGCAGCTTGGTGGACAGGGGGACTGGAAACACCATATATTTT.

This chain links TRBV30 with TRBJ1-1, with a weak D call TRBD1 (5 bases). Germline CDR1 and CDR2: GTSNPN and SVGIG (reference sequence). The CDR3 covers 13 residues. V was clipped by 4 bases and J by 2 bases, with 11 bases between them. The CDR3 loop reads CAWTAGGNTEAFF. CDR3 nucleotide sequence: TGTGCCTGGACCGCGGGGGGTAACACTGAAGCTTTCTTT.

This clone was counted once. The chain links TRBV19 to TRBJ1-5; D may be TRBD1 (5 bases). CDR1 is LNHDA, CDR2 SQIVND, per germline (reference sequence). Trimming removed 7 bases at V and 6 bases at J, with 16 bases between. This CDR3 has 14 amino acids. DNA of the CDR3: TGTGCCAGTACCACACCGGGGGGGTTTCAGCCCCAGCATTTT. Protein: CASTTPGGFQPQHF.

This clone was seen once. CDR3 region: CSVAFRLAVYNEQFF. CDR3 in DNA: TGCAGCGTTGCGTTTCGGCTAGCGGTGTACAATGAGCAGTTCTTC. V usage is TRBV29-1 and J usage is TRBJ2-1; 7 positions match TRBD2. The V gene's germline CDR1 is SQVTM and CDR2 ANQGSEA. The length of the CDR3 is 15 residues. V lost 4 bases to trimming and J lost 4 bases; unmatched junction nucleotides: 10.

The CDR3 loop is CASSPGLAGGPDTQYF. The CDR3 DNA reads as TGTGCCAGCAGTCCCGGACTAGCGGGAGGGCCAGATACGCAGTATTTT. The J gene is TRBJ2-3, the V gene TRBV28; 15 bases fit TRBD2. V was clipped by 5 bases and J by 4 bases; unmatched bases: 4. Germline loops: CDR1 MDHEN, CDR2 SYDVKM. CDR3 length: 16 residues.

V and J are TRBV5-1 and TRBJ2-7, with TRBD1 as a possible D gene (5 bases). The CDR3 extends over 14 amino acids. Germline CDR1 reads SGHRS; CDR2 reads YFSETQ. Trimming took 0 bases from V and 3 from J, leaving 10 bases between them. The CDR3 DNA reads TGCGCCAGCAGCTTGGGGAACAGGATCTACGAGCAGTACTTC. Translation gives CASSLGNRIYEQYF.

The rearrangement joins TRBV30 to TRBJ1-1; a weak D match, TRBD1 (5 bases). With 2 bases removed from V and 4 bases from J, the gap between germline ends came to 8 bases. Per the germline V gene, CDR1 is GTSNPN and CDR2 is SVGIG (reference sequence). The CDR3 spans 12 residues. Written as DNA, the CDR3 is TGTGCCTGGAGTCACCAGGGCACTGAAGCTTTCTTT. It encodes CAWSHQGTEAFF.